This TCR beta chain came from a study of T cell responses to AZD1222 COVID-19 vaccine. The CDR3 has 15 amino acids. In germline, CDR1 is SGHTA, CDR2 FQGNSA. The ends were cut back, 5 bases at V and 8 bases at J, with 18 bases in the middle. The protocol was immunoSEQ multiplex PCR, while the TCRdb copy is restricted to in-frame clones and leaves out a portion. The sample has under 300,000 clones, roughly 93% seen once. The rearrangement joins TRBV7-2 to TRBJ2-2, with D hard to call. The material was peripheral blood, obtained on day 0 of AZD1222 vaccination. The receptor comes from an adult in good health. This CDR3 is CASSPLTTRGGELFF. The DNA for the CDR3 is TGTGCCAGCAGCCCGTTGACCACCCGAGGAGGGGAGCTGTTTTTT. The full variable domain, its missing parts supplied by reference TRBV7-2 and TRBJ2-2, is GAGVSQSPSNKVTEKGKDVELRCDPISGHTALYWYRQSLGQGLEFLIYFQGNSAPDKSGLPSDRFSAERTGGSVSTLTIQRTQQEDSAVYLCASSPLTTRGGELFFGEGSRLTVL.